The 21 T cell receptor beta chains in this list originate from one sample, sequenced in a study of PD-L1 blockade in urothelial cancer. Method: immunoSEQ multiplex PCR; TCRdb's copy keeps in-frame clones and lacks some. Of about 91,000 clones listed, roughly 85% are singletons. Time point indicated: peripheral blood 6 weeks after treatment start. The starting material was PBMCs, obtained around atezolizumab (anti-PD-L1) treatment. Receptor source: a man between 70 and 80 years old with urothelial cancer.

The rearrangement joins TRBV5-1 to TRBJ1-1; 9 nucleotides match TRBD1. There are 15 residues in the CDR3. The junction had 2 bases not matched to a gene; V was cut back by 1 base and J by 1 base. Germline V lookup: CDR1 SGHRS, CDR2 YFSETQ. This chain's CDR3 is CASSLNRGRNTEAFF. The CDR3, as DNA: TGCGCCAGCAGCTTGAACAGGGGGCGGAACACTGAAGCTTTCTTT.

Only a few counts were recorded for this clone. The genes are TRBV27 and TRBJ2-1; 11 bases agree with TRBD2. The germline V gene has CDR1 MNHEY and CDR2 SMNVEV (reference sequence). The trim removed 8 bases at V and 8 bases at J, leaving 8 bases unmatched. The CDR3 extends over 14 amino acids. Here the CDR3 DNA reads TGTGCCAGCGCGCCTAGCGGGAGGATGGATGAGCAGTTCTTC. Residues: CASAPSGRMDEQFF.

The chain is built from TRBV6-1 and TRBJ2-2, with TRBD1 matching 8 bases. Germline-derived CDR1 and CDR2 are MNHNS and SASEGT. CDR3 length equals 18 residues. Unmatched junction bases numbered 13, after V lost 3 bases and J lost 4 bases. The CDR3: CASSDTPGTGSGTGELFF. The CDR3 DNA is TGTGCCAGCAGTGATACACCCGGGACAGGTAGCGGCACCGGGGAGCTGTTTTTT.

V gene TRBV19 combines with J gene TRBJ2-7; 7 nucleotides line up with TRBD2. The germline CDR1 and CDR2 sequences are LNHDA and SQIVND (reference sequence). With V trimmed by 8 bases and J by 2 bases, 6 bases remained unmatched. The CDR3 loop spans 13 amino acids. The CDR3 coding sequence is TGTGCCAGTGGGAGCGGGGAGACCTACGAGCAGTACTTC. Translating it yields CASGSGETYEQYF.

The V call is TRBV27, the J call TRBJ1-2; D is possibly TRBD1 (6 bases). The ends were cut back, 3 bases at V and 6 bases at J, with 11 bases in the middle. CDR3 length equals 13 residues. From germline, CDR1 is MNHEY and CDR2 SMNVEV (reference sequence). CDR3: CASSLRGADGYTF. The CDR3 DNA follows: TGTGCCAGCAGTTTGCGGGGGGCAGATGGCTACACCTTC.

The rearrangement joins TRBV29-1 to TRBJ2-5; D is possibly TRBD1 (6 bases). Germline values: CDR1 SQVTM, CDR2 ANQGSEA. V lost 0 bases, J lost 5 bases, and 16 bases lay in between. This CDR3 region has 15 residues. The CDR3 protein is CSVEDSTGRRETQYF. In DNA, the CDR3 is TGCAGCGTTGAAGATTCGACAGGTCGACGGGAGACCCAGTACTTC.

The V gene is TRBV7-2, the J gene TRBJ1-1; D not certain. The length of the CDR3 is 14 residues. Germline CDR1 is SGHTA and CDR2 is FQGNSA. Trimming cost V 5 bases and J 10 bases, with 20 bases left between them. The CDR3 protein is CASSPGLGPSGAFF. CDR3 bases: TGTGCCAGCAGCCCCGGCCTAGGTCCCAGTGGAGCTTTCTTT.

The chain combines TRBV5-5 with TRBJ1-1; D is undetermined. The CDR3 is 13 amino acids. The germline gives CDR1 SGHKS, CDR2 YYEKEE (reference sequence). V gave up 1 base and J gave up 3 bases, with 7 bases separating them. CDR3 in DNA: TGTGCCAGCAGCTTGTCCCGGGACACTGAAGCTTTCTTT. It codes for CASSLSRDTEAFF.

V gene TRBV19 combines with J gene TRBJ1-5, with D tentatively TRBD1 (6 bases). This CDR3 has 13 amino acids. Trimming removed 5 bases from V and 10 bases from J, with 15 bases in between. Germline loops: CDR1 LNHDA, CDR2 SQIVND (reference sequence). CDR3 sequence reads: CASSDTGSEPQHF. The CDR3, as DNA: TGTGCCAGTAGTGATACAGGGAGTGAACCCCAGCATTTT. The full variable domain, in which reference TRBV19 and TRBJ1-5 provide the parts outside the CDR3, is DGGITQSPKYLFRKEGQNVTLSCEQNLNHDAMYWYRQDPGQGLRLIYYSQIVNDFQKGDIAEGYSVSREKKESFPLTVTSAQKNPTAFYLCASSDTGSEPQHFGDGTRLSIL.

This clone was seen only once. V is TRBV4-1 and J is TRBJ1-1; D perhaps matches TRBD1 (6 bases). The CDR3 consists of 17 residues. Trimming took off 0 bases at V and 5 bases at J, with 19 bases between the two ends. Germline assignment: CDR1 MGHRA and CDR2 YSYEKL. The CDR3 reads CASSQDGTRGSGTEAFF. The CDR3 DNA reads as TGCGCCAGCAGCCAAGATGGGACCAGGGGTTCCGGGACTGAAGCTTTCTTT.

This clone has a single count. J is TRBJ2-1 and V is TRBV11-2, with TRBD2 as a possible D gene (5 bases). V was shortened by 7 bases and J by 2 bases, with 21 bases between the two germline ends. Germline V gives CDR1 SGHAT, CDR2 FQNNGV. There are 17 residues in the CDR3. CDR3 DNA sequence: TGTGCCAGCACCCGAGGGCTAGCCCGATATACCTACAATGAGCAGTTCTTC. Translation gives CASTRGLARYTYNEQFF.

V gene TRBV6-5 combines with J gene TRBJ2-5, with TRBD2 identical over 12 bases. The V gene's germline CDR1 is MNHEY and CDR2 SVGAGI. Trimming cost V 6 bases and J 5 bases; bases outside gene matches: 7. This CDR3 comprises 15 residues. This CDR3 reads CASSSRLAGVETQYF. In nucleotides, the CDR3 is TGTGCCAGCAGCAGCCGACTAGCGGGAGTGGAGACCCAGTACTTC.

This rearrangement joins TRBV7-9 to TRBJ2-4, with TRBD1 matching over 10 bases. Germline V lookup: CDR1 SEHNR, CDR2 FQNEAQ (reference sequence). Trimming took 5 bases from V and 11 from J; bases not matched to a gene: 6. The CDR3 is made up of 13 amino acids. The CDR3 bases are TGTGCCAGCAGCCGGGGACAGGGGATGGTTCAGTACTTC. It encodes CASSRGQGMVQYF.

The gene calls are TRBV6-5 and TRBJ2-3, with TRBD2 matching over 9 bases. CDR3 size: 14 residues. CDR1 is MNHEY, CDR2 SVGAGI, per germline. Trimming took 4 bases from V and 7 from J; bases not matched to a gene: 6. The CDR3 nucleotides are TGTGCCAGCAGTTCCGGGACTAGCATGAATACGCAGTATTTT. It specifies CASSSGTSMNTQYF.

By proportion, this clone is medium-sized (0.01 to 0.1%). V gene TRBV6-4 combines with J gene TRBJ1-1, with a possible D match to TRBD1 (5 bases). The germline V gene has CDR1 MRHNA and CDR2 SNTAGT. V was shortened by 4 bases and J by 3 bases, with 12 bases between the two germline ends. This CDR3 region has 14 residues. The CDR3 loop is CASSVRGGDTEAFF. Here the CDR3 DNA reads TGTGCCAGCAGTGTAAGGGGTGGGGACACTGAAGCTTTCTTT.

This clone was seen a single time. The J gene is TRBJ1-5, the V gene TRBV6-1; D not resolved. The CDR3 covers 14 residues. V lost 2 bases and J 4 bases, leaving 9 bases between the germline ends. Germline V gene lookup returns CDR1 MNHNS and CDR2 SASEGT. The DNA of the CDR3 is TGTGCCAGCAGTGAATTGGGCAGTAATCAGCCCCAGCATTTT. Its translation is CASSELGSNQPQHF.

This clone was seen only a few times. CDR3 in amino acids: CASSSTYRSGGYTF. The CDR3 DNA sequence: TGTGCCAGCAGTTCAACCTACAGGTCCGGTGGCTACACCTTC. The chain recombines TRBV27 with TRBJ1-2; D perhaps matches TRBD1 (5 bases). V lost 4 bases and J lost 7, with 16 bases in between. The V gene's germline CDR1 is MNHEY and CDR2 SMNVEV (reference sequence). This CDR3 comprises 14 residues.

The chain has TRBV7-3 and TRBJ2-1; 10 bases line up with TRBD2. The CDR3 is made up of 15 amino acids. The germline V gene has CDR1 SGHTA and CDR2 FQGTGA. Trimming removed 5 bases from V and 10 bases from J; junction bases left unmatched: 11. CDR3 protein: CASSATSGTGREQFF. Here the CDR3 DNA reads TGTGCCAGCAGCGCTACTAGCGGGACAGGTCGGGAGCAGTTCTTC. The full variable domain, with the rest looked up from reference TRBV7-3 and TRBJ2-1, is GAGVSQTPSNKVTEKGKYVELRCDPISGHTALYWYRQSLGQGPEFLIYFQGTGAADDSGLPNDRFFAVRPEGSVSTLKIQRTERGDSAVYLCASSATSGTGREQFFGPGTRLTVL.

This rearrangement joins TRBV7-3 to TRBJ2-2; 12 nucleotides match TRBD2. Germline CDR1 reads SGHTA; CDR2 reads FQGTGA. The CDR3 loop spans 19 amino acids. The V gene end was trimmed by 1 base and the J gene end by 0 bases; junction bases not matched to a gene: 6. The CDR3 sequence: CASSLRASGGAANTGELFF. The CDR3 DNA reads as TGTGCCAGCAGCTTAAGGGCTAGCGGGGGGGCCGCGAACACCGGGGAGCTGTTTTTT. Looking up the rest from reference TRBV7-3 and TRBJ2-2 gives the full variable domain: GAGVSQTPSNKVTEKGKYVELRCDPISGHTALYWYRQSLGQGPEFLIYFQGTGAADDSGLPNDRFFAVRPEGSVSTLKIQRTERGDSAVYLCASSLRASGGAANTGELFFGEGSRLTVL.

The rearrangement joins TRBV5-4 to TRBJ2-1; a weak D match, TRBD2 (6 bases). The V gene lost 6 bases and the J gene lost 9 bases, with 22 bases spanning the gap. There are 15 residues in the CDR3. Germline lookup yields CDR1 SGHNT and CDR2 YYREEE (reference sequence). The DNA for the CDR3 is TGTGCCAGCAAGCTTGGCCGGGAGACTATGGGTGAGCAGTTCTTC. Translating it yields CASKLGRETMGEQFF.

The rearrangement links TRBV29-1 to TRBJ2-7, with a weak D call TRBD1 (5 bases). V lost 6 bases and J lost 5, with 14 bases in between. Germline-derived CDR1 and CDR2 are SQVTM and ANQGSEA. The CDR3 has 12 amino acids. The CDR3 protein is CSVEYDRNEQYF. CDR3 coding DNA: TGCAGCGTGGAATATGACAGAAACGAGCAGTACTTC.